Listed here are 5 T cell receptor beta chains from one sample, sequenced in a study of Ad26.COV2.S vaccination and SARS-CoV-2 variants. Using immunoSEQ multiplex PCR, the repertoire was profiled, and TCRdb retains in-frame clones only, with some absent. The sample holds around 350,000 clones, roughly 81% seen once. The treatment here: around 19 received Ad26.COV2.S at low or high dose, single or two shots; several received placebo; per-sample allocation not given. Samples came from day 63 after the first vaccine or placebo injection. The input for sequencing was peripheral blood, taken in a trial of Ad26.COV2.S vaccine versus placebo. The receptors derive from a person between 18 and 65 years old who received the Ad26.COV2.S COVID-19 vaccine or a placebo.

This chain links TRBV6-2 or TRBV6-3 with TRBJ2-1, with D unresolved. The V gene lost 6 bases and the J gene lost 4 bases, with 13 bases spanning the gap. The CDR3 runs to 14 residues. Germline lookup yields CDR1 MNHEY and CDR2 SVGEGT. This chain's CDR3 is CASSPTLGYNEQFF. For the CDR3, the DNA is TGTGCCAGCAGCCCTACGCTTGGATACAATGAGCAGTTCTTC.

CDR3 coding DNA: TGTGCCACCAGTGATCCCGGGACAGACGTCTACGAGCAGTACTTC. It translates to CATSDPGTDVYEQYF. The chain has TRBV24-1 and TRBJ2-7; TRBD1 matches 7 bases. CDR1 is KGHDR and CDR2 is SFDVKD in the germline V gene. CDR3 length: 15 residues. After removal of 3 bases from V and 3 bases from J, the junction contained 7 bases not matched to a gene.

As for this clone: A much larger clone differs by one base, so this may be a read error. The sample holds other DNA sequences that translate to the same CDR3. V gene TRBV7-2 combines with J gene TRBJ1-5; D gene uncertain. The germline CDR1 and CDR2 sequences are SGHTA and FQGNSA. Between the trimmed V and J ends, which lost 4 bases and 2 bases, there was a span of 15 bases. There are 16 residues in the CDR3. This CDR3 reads CASSSRAGEGNQPQHF. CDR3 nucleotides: TGTGCCAGCAGCTCTCGAGCGGGAGAAGGCAATCAGCCCCAGCATTTT.

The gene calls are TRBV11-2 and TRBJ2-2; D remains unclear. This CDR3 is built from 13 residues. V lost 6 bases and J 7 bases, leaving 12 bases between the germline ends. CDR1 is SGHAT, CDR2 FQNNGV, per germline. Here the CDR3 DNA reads TGTGCCAGCAGACGCCCGGCGGTCGGGGAGCTGTTTTTT. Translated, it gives CASRRPAVGELFF.

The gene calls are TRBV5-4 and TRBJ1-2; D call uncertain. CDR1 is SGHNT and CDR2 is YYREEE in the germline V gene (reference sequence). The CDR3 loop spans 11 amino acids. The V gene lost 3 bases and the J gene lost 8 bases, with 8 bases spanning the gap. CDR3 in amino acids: CASSWDGGYTF. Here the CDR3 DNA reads TGTGCCAGCAGCTGGGATGGGGGCTACACCTTC.